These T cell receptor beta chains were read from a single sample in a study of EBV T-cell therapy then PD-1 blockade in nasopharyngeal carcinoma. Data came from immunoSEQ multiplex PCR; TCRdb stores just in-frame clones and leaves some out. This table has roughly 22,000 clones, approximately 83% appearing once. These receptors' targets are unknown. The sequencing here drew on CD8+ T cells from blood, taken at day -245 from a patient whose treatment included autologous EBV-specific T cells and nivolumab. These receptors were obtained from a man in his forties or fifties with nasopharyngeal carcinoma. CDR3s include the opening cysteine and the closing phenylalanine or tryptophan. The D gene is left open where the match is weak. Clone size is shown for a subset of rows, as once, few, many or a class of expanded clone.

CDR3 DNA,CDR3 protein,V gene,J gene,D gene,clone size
TGTGCCAGTAGTATCCCCCGACGCTATAGCAATCAGCCCCAGCATTTT,CASSIPRRYSNQPQHF,TRBV19,TRBJ1-5,-,-
TGTGCCAGTAGTATAGTCGGACAGGGGGTGCCCCCTGGGGCCAACGTCCTGACTTTC,CASSIVGQGVPPGANVLTF,TRBV19,TRBJ2-6,TRBD1,-
TGTGCCAGCAGCGGCGGTTTCTCTGGAAACACCATATATTTT,CASSGGFSGNTIYF,TRBV27,TRBJ1-3,-,once
TGTGCCAGCAGCCCACAGGGACTAGCGGGGGGGACAGAGAATGAGCAGTTCTTC,CASSPQGLAGGTENEQFF,TRBV7-9,TRBJ2-1,TRBD2,-
TGTGCCAGCAGAGAGCCAGGCAATAGCAATCAGCCCCAGCATTTT,CASREPGNSNQPQHF,TRBV2,TRBJ1-5,-,-
TGCGCCAGCAGCCCAGAAGGTAGTGAAGCTTTCTTT,CASSPEGSEAFF,TRBV4-1,TRBJ1-1,-,-
TGTGCCAGCAGCGTGGGGAGGAGCTCCTACAATGAGCAGTTCTTC,CASSVGRSSYNEQFF,TRBV9,TRBJ2-1,-,-
TGTGCCAGCAGTGACGGTCTGGAGTCCTACAATGAGCAGTTCTTC,CASSDGLESYNEQFF,TRBV6-4,TRBJ2-1,-,few
TGTGCCAGCAGCGTAGCGGGGGCCCTCACAGATACGCAGTATTTT,CASSVAGALTDTQYF,TRBV9,TRBJ2-3,-,-
TGTGCCACCAGTGACCGAAAGCGCCCTTACAATGAGCAGTTCTTC,CATSDRKRPYNEQFF,TRBV24-1,TRBJ2-1,-,-
TGTGCCAGTACCCTAAGGAGGCAGGGGGGAGATACGCAGTATTTT,CASTLRRQGGDTQYF,TRBV19,TRBJ2-3,-,-
TGCGCCAGCAGCCAAATATCGGATGAAAAACTGTTTTTT,CASSQISDEKLFF,TRBV4-1,TRBJ1-4,-,-
TGTGCCAGCAGACAACAGGGGGTATCAGCTTTCTTT,CASRQQGVSAFF,TRBV12-3/TRBV12-4,TRBJ1-1,TRBD1,-
TGTGCCAGCGCCTCCGGCCTGTTAAAAGATACGCAGTATTTT,CASASGLLKDTQYF,TRBV27,TRBJ2-3,-,-
TGTGCCAGCAGCCCTAAGCTGACACCATTAGGAGCCAAAAACATTCAGTACTTC,CASSPKLTPLGAKNIQYF,TRBV6-2/TRBV6-3,TRBJ2-4,-,once
TGCAGCGTGAACTACGGGGCTGAAGCTTTCTTT,CSVNYGAEAFF,TRBV29-1,TRBJ1-1,-,-
TGTGCCAGCAGAGAACTCCTAGGGGGGGACACTGAAGCTTTCTTT,CASRELLGGDTEAFF,TRBV7-9,TRBJ1-1,-,-
TGTGCCAGCAGCTTAAGTCTAGCGGGGCCGGGGGGTACGCAGTATTTT,CASSLSLAGPGGTQYF,TRBV13,TRBJ2-3,TRBD2,-
TGTGCCAGCAGCCAAGTGGAGACAGTCACTGAAGCTTTCTTT,CASSQVETVTEAFF,TRBV4-2,TRBJ1-1,-,few
TGTGCCAGCAACTCTAACCTCCGGGACCGTGGAACTGAAGCTTTCTTT,CASNSNLRDRGTEAFF,TRBV28,TRBJ1-1,-,-
TGTGCCAGCAGCCAACCGGGGGGGGACTATGGCTACACCTTC,CASSQPGGDYGYTF,TRBV14,TRBJ1-2,-,few
TGTGCCAGCAGCCAAGATCCCTCGGGGGTCCTTCTCGAGCAGTTCTTC,CASSQDPSGVLLEQFF,TRBV3-1/TRBV3-2,TRBJ2-1,-,-
TGTGCCAGCAGCTTTCTAGGGGGAACTAATGAAAAACTGTTTTTT,CASSFLGGTNEKLFF,TRBV5-4,TRBJ1-4,-,-
TGTGCCAGCAGCGTAGGTGGGACAGGGGTGGATGAGCAGTTCTTC,CASSVGGTGVDEQFF,TRBV9,TRBJ2-1,TRBD1,-
TGTGCCAGCAGTGACAGGAACCTTTGGAACACTGAAGCTTTCTTT,CASSDRNLWNTEAFF,TRBV6-2/TRBV6-3,TRBJ1-1,-,-